These 25 T cell receptor beta chains came from one sample sequenced in a study of blood T cells in healthy people across ages (dated by TCRdb to the mid-2010s). The method behind the library was 5' RACE. For sequencing, an Illumina HiSeq 2500 was employed. A second PCR of about 6 to 12 cycles was performed with a sample-barcoded 5' primer and a J-beta primer mix. TCRdb applied fastp at Q25 and MiXCR to the public reads, then kept only in-frame beta chains. Rows are unified per CDR3 protein, each entry keeping the most common DNA and genes. The sample yields fewer than 1,000,000 distinct CDR3 sequences; around 42% were counted once. Approximately 20% of the sample goes to the ten largest clones. The specimen was blood. These receptors were obtained from a man aged 55 to 70 in good health.

J is TRBJ2-4 and V is TRBV3-1; D possibly corresponds to TRBD1 (6 bases). CDR1 and CDR2 from the germline V gene are LGHDT and YNNKEL (reference sequence). V was trimmed by 1 base and J by 1 base, leaving 11 bases between them. The CDR3 extends over 16 amino acids. CDR3 coding DNA: TGTGCCAGCAGCCAAGCTAGGGGGAACGCCAAAAACATTCAGTACTTC. It is translated as CASSQARGNAKNIQYF.

The table lists this clonotype with a few counts. The gene calls are TRBV6-5 and TRBJ1-2, with D uncertain. This CDR3 comprises 11 residues. The ends were cut back, 4 bases at V and 7 bases at J, with 7 bases in the middle. The germline gives CDR1 MNHEY, CDR2 SVGAGI. The DNA of the CDR3 is TGTGCCAGCAGTTCTGACCGTGGCTACACCTTC. This translates into CASSSDRGYTF.

This rearrangement joins TRBV11-2 to TRBJ2-7; no definite D call. The J call may be mistaken, given a closer DNA end match to TRBJ2-5. This CDR3 has 13 amino acids. Germline CDR1 and CDR2: SGHAT and FQNNGV. The CDR3 region is CASSLSIVETQYF. The CDR3 nucleotides read TGTGCCAGCAGCTTAAGTATTGTCGAGACCCAGTACTTC.

Worth noting for this clonotype: Relative to the germline gene, one junction end is altered; a read error may explain this. This rearrangement joins TRBV27 to TRBJ2-7; 8 bases agree with TRBD1. The germline V gene has CDR1 MNHEY and CDR2 SMNVEV (reference sequence). This CDR3 has 15 amino acids. For the CDR3, the DNA is TGTACCAGCAGTCCTGGACAGGGAAGACCCTACGAGCAGTACTTC. Translated, it gives CTSSPGQGRPYEQYF.

The genes are TRBV4-3 and TRBJ2-4, with D uncertain. This CDR3 is built from 16 residues. Trimming took off 0 bases at V and 1 base at J, with 10 bases between the two ends. CDR1 is LGHNA, CDR2 YSLEER, per germline. The CDR3 bases are TGCGCCAGCAGCCAAGATATTGCTGGGGCCAAAAACATTCAGTACTTC. This sequence encodes CASSQDIAGAKNIQYF.

This clonotype was counted only a few times. The chain carries TRBV5-1 and TRBJ2-1; 14 nucleotides align to TRBD2. Germline CDR1 SGHRS, CDR2 YFSETQ. J lost 0 bases, V lost 4 bases, and 3 bases had no gene match. The CDR3 extends over 17 amino acids. CDR3 residues: CASSPGTSGGSYNEQFF. In nucleotides, the CDR3 is TGCGCCAGCAGCCCCGGGACTAGCGGGGGCTCCTACAATGAGCAGTTCTTC.

The chain links TRBV12-3 or TRBV12-4 to TRBJ2-1; D ambiguous. Trimming removed 1 base from V and 0 bases from J, with 4 bases in between. The CDR3 runs to 14 residues. CDR3 residues: CASSLEISYNEQFF. In nucleotides, the CDR3 is TGTGCCAGCAGTTTAGAGATCTCCTACAATGAGCAGTTCTTC.

This clonotype was seen a few times. The chain combines TRBV7-2 with TRBJ2-5; the match to TRBD2 covers 9 bases. Trimming took 5 bases from V and 5 from J; bases not matched to a gene: 9. The germline V gene encodes CDR1 SGHTA and CDR2 FQGNSA. This CDR3 comprises 15 residues. The CDR3 loop is CASSQRLADGETQYF. For the CDR3, the DNA is TGTGCCAGCAGCCAGCGACTAGCGGATGGCGAGACCCAGTACTTC.

This clonotype has at least ten counts. The rearrangement joins TRBV29-1 to TRBJ2-5, with 7 bases lining up with TRBD1. V shed 4 bases and J 4 bases; nucleotides not matched to a gene: 3. CDR1 and CDR2 from the germline V gene are SQVTM and ANQGSEA. There are 12 residues in the CDR3. This CDR3 reads CSVATGRETQYF. The CDR3 coding sequence is TGCAGCGTTGCGACAGGGCGAGAGACCCAGTACTTC.

This clonotype was seen more than once but under ten times. This chain connects TRBV12-3 or TRBV12-4 to TRBJ2-3, with a tentative D call TRBD1 (6 bases). V was clipped by 4 bases and J by 11 bases, with 19 bases between them. This CDR3 spans 14 amino acids. The CDR3 DNA sequence: TGTGCCAGCAGTTGCAGAGTGGGGGCGGATGTGCAGTATTTT. Translated, it gives CASSCRVGADVQYF.

This chain links TRBV20-1 with TRBJ2-5; 9 positions agree with TRBD1. The length of the CDR3 is 14 residues. J was trimmed by 11 bases and V by 5 bases; bases with no gene match: 15. The germline CDR1 and CDR2 sequences are DFQATT and SNEGSKA (reference sequence). The CDR3 DNA is TGCAGTGCTTCACAGGGGGCGAATACGAATGAGCAGTACTTC. This translates into CSASQGANTNEQYF.

The chain carries TRBV4-3 and TRBJ2-2; no clear D gene. This CDR3 is 14 amino acids long. CDR1 LGHNA and CDR2 YSLEER come from the germline V gene. V was pared by 0 bases and J by 7 bases, with 9 bases between. Here the CDR3 reads CASSQENGLGELFF. The CDR3 region has the DNA TGCGCCAGCAGCCAAGAGAACGGGCTCGGGGAGCTGTTTTTT.

This clonotype has just a few counts. The rearrangement joins TRBV9 to TRBJ2-7, with D possibly matching TRBD2 (6 bases). The CDR3 contains 14 residues. V was cut by 0 bases and J by 3 bases, with 10 bases left in between. Germline CDR1 SGDLS, CDR2 YYNGEE. This CDR3 is CASSVGWGDYEQYF. CDR3 nucleotide sequence: TGTGCCAGCAGCGTAGGGTGGGGGGACTACGAGCAGTACTTC.

In this sample, this clonotype turned up many times. V and J are TRBV7-9 and TRBJ2-3; tentatively, D is TRBD1 or TRBD2 (5 bases each). Germline lookup yields CDR1 SEHNR and CDR2 FQNEAQ (reference sequence). Deletions cut 4 bases from V and 9 bases from J, with 20 bases between. The CDR3 is 15 residues long. The CDR3 coding sequence is TGTGCCAGCAGCTCACTTATTAACCGGGACGGAACGCAGTATTTT. Translating it yields CASSSLINRDGTQYF.

This clonotype has more than one count but fewer than ten. DNA for the CDR3: TGTGCCAGCAGCTTAAATATGGGGATGTGGGGAACTGAAGCTTTCTTT. This codes for CASSLNMGMWGTEAFF. The chain links TRBV7-2 to TRBJ1-1; D remains unclear. Germline CDR1 SGHTA, CDR2 FQGNSA. The CDR3 consists of 16 residues. V lost 2 bases and J 5 bases, leaving 18 bases between the germline ends. The full variable domain, in which reference TRBV7-2 and TRBJ1-1 provide the parts outside the CDR3, is GAGVSQSPSNKVTEKGKDVELRCDPISGHTALYWYRQSLGQGLEFLIYFQGNSAPDKSGLPSDRFSAERTGGSVSTLTIQRTQQEDSAVYLCASSLNMGMWGTEAFFGQGTRLTVV.

The rearrangement joins TRBV6-1 to TRBJ1-1, with D maybe TRBD1 (6 bases). CDR3 length equals 14 residues. Germline CDR1 and CDR2: MNHNS and SASEGT. Trimming cost V 5 bases and J 0 bases, with 10 bases left between them. The CDR3 is CASSIHRVNTEAFF. The CDR3 DNA reads TGTGCCAGCAGTATCCACAGGGTGAACACTGAAGCTTTCTTT.

Details on this clonotype: Being one base from a much bigger clone, this may be a read error. The genes are TRBV7-2 and TRBJ2-5; 11 nucleotides agree with TRBD1. Germline assignment: CDR1 SGHTA and CDR2 FQGNSA. The CDR3 length is 15 residues. The V and J ends lost 3 bases and 11 bases, in that order; junction bases with no gene match: 11. This CDR3 is CASSLDRGLRNEQYF. DNA of the CDR3: TGTGCCAGCAGCTTGGACAGGGGGCTGCGGAATGAGCAGTACTTC.

The chain recombines TRBV20-1 with TRBJ2-5; D is possibly TRBD1 (5 bases). The J call may not be correct, given that the DNA end is closer to TRBJ2-7. Per germline, CDR1 DFQATT and CDR2 SNEGSKA (reference sequence). This CDR3 contains 15 residues. The CDR3 bases are TGCAGTGTTCCCCTCACACACAAGGGGTCCTACGAGCAGTACTTC. Translating it yields CSVPLTHKGSYEQYF.

The CDR3 nucleotides read TGCAGTGCTAGATTGCTGGGGTTAGAGACCCAGTACTTC. This codes for CSARLLGLETQYF. V usage is TRBV20-1 and J usage is TRBJ2-5; D is unresolved. V was pared by 2 bases and J by 4 bases, with 11 bases between. The CDR3 extends over 13 amino acids. Per germline, CDR1 DFQATT and CDR2 SNEGSKA (reference sequence).

This clonotype has at least ten counts. This rearrangement joins TRBV7-2 to TRBJ2-5; D unresolved. The V end lost 1 base, the J end lost 11 bases, and 11 bases lay between the germline ends. The CDR3 consists of 12 residues. Germline CDR1 is SGHTA and CDR2 is FQGNSA. The CDR3: CASSLGPREQYF. The CDR3 bases are TGTGCCAGCAGCTTAGGACCCCGTGAGCAGTACTTC. Using reference TRBV7-2 and TRBJ2-5 for the parts outside the CDR3, the full variable domain is GAGVSQSPSNKVTEKGKDVELRCDPISGHTALYWYRQSLGQGLEFLIYFQGNSAPDKSGLPSDRFSAERTGGSVSTLTIQRTQQEDSAVYLCASSLGPREQYFGPGTRLLVL.

The J gene is TRBJ2-3, the V gene TRBV4-3; 8 bases agree with TRBD2. This CDR3 spans 18 amino acids. Per germline, CDR1 LGHNA and CDR2 YSLEER. V dropped 0 bases and J dropped 0; count of bases not matched to a gene: 8. In DNA, the CDR3 is TGCGCCAGCAGCCAAGATTATACTAGCGGCGCTAGCACAGATACGCAGTATTTT. Translated: CASSQDYTSGASTDTQYF.

The chain uses TRBV6-6 and TRBJ2-1; D is perhaps TRBD1 or TRBD2 (6 bases each). CDR1 is MNHNY, CDR2 SVGAGI, per germline (reference sequence). The CDR3 consists of 16 residues. The V end lost 6 bases, the J end lost 3 bases, and 18 bases lay between the germline ends. The CDR3 nucleotides read TGTGCCAGCAGCCTCGATGGGGGGCTCTACTACAATGAGCAGTTCTTC. It codes for CASSLDGGLYYNEQFF.

CDR3 region: CASGSPGVTALGTDTQYF. CDR3 bases: TGTGCCAGCGGGTCCCCGGGAGTCACTGCGCTCGGCACAGATACGCAGTATTTT. V gene TRBV28 combines with J gene TRBJ2-3, with D perhaps TRBD2 (6 bases). Germline-derived CDR1 and CDR2 are MDHEN and SYDVKM. Between the trimmed V and J ends, which lost 8 bases and 1 base, there was a span of 25 bases. The length of the CDR3 is 18 residues.

The rearrangement uses TRBV12-3 or TRBV12-4 and TRBJ1-4; TRBD1 matches at 9 bases. CDR3 length: 15 residues. With 5 bases clipped from V and 8 bases from J, the junction kept 9 bases outside the gene matches. CDR3 sequence (DNA): TGTGCCAGCAGTCCGCCCGGACAGGGGAAGGAAAAACTGTTTTTT. Protein sequence: CASSPPGQGKEKLFF.

The V and J genes are TRBV7-9 and TRBJ1-1; no clear D. The CDR3 has 16 amino acids. Germline V lookup: CDR1 SEHNR, CDR2 FQNEAQ (reference sequence). V was clipped by 8 bases and J by 4 bases, with 23 bases between them. CDR3 region: CASRPPIHRGSTEAFF. The CDR3 nucleotides read TGTGCCAGCCGACCGCCTATCCATCGAGGGAGCACTGAAGCTTTCTTT.